This T cell receptor (beta chain) was identified in a study of T cells after somatic rescue of genetic block (dated by TCRdb to 2018 to 2020). For the study in its entirety: The study assessed how robust, over the long term, a T-cell system was when the system had developed through somatic rescue of a genetic block in T-cell development.

The germline V and J ends show losses of 7 bases and 10 bases respectively, and no gene match explains 5 bases of the junction. The germline V gene encodes CDR1 MNHEY and CDR2 SMNVEV (reference sequence). CDR3 length: 13 amino acids, cysteine to phenylalanine. The CDR3 DNA has 39 bases and is translated from base 1. Library preparation employed the immunoSEQ multiplex PCR assay. Drawn from immuneACCESS, this table holds only the in-frame rearrangements with V and J called that TCRdb kept. Clones are partly lost; checked studies trace under half to an unresolved V gene and leave the rest unexplained. The sample table holds 80,000 to 100,000 clones, of which 90% were seen once. Jointly, the top ten make up around 1.6% of the sample. Worth noting for this clone: The antigen it recognizes is unknown. Base qualities are not recorded, but no much larger clone differs from it by a single base.

The chain is made from TRBV27 and TRBJ1-6, with 9 bases aligning to TRBD1. The specimen was peripheral blood mononuclear cells (PBMCs). The sequence derives from a woman aged 18-29 years. CDR3 region: CASTGTGLSPLHF. The bases read TGTGCCAGCACGGGGACAGGGCTCTCACCCCTCCACTTT.